A selection of T cell receptor beta chains follows, all from one sample in a study of OX40 agonist ivuxolimab in advanced cancers. The method was immunoSEQ multiplex PCR; TCRdb's version includes in-frame clones alone and lacks a portion of them. The repertoire holds approximately 32,000 clones, 88% seen once, with under 70% in the top ten. The specimen comprised CD4+ or CD8+ T cells sorted from blood, sampled in a trial of the OX40 agonist ivuxolimab. Every receptor here comes from an adult with an advanced solid tumor such as melanoma, head and neck, liver or kidney cancer. Each CDR3 is given with its conserved first and last residue. The order of the fields is J gene, V gene, D gene, clone size, CDR3 DNA, CDR3 protein. A D gene is named only where the DNA matches it firmly. For some rows the clone size is stated as once, few or many, or as a class when expanded; others skip it.

TRBJ1-1 TRBV20-1 NA NA TGCAGTGCTATAACCGACCGCGGGGCTTTCTTT CSAITDRGAFF
TRBJ2-5 TRBV13 TRBD2 NA TGTGCCAGCAGCTTAGGTGGGCTAGCGGTGGAAGAGACCCAGTACTTC CASSLGGLAVEETQYF
TRBJ2-1 TRBV6-5 NA NA TGTGCCAGCAGTTACTTGAGCTCCTACAATGAGCAGTTCTTC CASSYLSSYNEQFF
TRBJ2-5 TRBV10-3 TRBD1 NA TGTGCCATCAGTGCCGGGGACAGCCAAGAGACCCAGTACTTC CAISAGDSQETQYF
TRBJ2-7 TRBV6-6 NA NA TGTGCCAGCAGTTACGCATACCAGACGCTTACCTACGAGCAGTACTTC CASSYAYQTLTYEQYF
TRBJ1-4 TRBV28 NA NA TGTGCCAGCAACCCAGCCCTGTTTAATGAAAAACTGTTTTTT CASNPALFNEKLFF
TRBJ2-7 TRBV5-4 NA NA TGTGCCAGCAGCGCCTGGGGTGGGGGTGGCTACGAGCAGTACTTC CASSAWGGGGYEQYF
TRBJ2-3 TRBV7-3 NA NA TGTGCCAGCAGCTTAAACCCAAGCACAGATACGCAGTATTTT CASSLNPSTDTQYF
TRBJ2-5 TRBV30 TRBD2 NA TGTGCCTGGAGTGTAATCTCCGGGACTAGCGGCGATCAGTACTTC CAWSVISGTSGDQYF
TRBJ2-2 TRBV7-9 NA NA TGTGCCAGCAGCTTAACTGACGCGAACACCGGGGAGCTGTTTTTT CASSLTDANTGELFF
TRBJ2-5 TRBV28 NA NA TGTGCCAGCAGCTCCTACCAAGAGACCCAGTACTTC CASSSYQETQYF
TRBJ2-7 TRBV7-2 NA once TGTGCCAGCAGCCTGGCCAGGAGCTCCTACGAGCAGTACTTC CASSLARSSYEQYF
TRBJ1-6 TRBV7-2 NA NA TGTGCCAGCAGCTTCGGGTCCGACATCTATAATTCACCCCTCCACTTT CASSFGSDIYNSPLHF
TRBJ1-4 TRBV4-1 NA NA TGCGCCAGCAGCCTCGAGGGGGACGTTGATGAAAAACTGTTTTTT CASSLEGDVDEKLFF
TRBJ2-1 TRBV29-1 NA many TGCAGCGTTTATCAGGGGGGATTCGGAGAGCAGTTCTTC CSVYQGGFGEQFF
TRBJ2-1 TRBV5-4 NA NA TGTGCCAGCAGCTTGGCCGGGGCCAACCCAGGCAATGAGCAGTTCTTC CASSLAGANPGNEQFF
TRBJ2-2 TRBV5-8 NA NA TGTGCCAGCAGCTTTAAAGCCGGGGAGCTGTTTTTT CASSFKAGELFF
TRBJ2-3 TRBV27 NA NA TGTGCCAGCAGTATAGGCACAGATACGCAGTATTTT CASSIGTDTQYF
TRBJ2-6 TRBV5-5 NA NA TGTGCCAGCAGCTTGCCGGCGACTGGGGCCAACGTCCTGACTTTC CASSLPATGANVLTF
TRBJ1-1 TRBV29-1 NA NA TGCAGCGTTGAAGAGTACGACACCTTCAACACTGAAGCTTTCTTT CSVEEYDTFNTEAFF
TRBJ1-3 TRBV7-9 TRBD1 once TGTGCCAGCAAAGACCGGGACAGCTCCTTCTCTGGAAACACCATATATTTT CASKDRDSSFSGNTIYF
TRBJ2-7 TRBV28 TRBD2 NA TGTGCCAGCAGTTTTATCAGCGGGGGCTACGAGCAGTACTTC CASSFISGGYEQYF
TRBJ2-3 TRBV2 NA NA TGTGCCAGCAGTGAACCGGTGATGGGCACAGATACGCAGTATTTT CASSEPVMGTDTQYF